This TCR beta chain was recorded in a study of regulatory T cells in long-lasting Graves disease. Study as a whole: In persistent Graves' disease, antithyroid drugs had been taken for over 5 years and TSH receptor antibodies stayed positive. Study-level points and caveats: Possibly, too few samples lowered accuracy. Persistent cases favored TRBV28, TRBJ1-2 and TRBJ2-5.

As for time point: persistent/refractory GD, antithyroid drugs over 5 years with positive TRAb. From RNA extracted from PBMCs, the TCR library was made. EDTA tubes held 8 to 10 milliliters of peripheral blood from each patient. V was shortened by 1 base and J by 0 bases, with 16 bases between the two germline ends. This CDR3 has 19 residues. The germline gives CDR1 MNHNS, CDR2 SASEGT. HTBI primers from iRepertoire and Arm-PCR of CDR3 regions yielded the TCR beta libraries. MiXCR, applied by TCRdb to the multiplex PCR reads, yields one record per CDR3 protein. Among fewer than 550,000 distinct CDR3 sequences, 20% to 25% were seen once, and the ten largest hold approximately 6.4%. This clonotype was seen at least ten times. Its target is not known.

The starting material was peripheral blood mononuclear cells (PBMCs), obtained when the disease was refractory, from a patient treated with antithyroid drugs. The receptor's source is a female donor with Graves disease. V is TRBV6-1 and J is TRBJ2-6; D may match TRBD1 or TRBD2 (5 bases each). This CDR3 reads CASSEVTPGRVSGANVLTF. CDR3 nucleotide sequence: TGTGCCAGCAGTGAAGTGACCCCGGGGCGGGTCTCTGGGGCCAACGTCCTGACTTTC.